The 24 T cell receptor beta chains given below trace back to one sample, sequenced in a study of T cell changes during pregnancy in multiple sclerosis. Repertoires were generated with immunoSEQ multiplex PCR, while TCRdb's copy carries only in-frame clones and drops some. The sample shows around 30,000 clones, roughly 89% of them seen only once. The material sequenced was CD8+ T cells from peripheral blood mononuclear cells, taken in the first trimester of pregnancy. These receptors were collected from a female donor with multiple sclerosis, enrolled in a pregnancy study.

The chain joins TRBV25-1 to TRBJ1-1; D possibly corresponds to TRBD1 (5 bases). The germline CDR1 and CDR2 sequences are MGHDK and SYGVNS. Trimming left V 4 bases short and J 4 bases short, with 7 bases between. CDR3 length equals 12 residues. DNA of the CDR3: TGTGCCAGCAGTGTAGGGGCCACTGAAGCTTTCTTT. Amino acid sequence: CASSVGATEAFF. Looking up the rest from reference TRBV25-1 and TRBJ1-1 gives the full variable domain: EADIYQTPRYLVIGTGKKITLECSQTMGHDKMYWYQQDPGMELHLIHYSYGVNSTEKGDLSSESTVSRIRTEHFPLTLESARPSHTSQYLCASSVGATEAFFGQGTRLTVV.

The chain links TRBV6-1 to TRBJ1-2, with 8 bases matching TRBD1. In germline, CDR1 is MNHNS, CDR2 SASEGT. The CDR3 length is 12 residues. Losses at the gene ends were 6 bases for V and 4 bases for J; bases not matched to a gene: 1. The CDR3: CASSDRGYGYTF. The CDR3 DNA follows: TGTGCCAGCAGCGACAGGGGCTATGGCTACACCTTC.

CDR3: CASSLLAGGLTLNTEAFF. The CDR3 region has the DNA TGTGCCAGCAGCTTACTGGCAGGGGGCCTCACACTGAACACTGAAGCTTTCTTT. The V gene is TRBV7-3, the J gene TRBJ1-1; 8 nucleotides match TRBD1. V lost 2 bases to trimming and J lost 0 bases; unmatched junction nucleotides: 11. Germline V gives CDR1 SGHTA, CDR2 FQGTGA. CDR3 length: 18 amino acids.

The CDR3 is CASSLRLNTDTQYF. The DNA for the CDR3 is TGTGCCAGCAGCTTAAGACTTAACACAGATACGCAGTATTTT. This chain links TRBV7-2 with TRBJ2-3; D remains unclear. The CDR3 consists of 14 residues. The germline CDR1 and CDR2 sequences are SGHTA and FQGNSA. Trimming removed 2 bases from V and 2 bases from J, with 8 bases in between.

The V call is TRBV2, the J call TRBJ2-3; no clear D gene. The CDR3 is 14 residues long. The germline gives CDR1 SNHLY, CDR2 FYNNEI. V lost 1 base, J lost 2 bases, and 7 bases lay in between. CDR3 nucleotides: TGTGCCAGCAGTGAAGACACCTCCACAGATACGCAGTATTTT. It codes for CASSEDTSTDTQYF.

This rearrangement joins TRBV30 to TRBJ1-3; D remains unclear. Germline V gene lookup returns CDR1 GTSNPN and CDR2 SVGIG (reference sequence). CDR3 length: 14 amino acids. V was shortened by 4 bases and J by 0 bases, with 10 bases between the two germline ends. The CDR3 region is CAWTGGNSGNTIYF. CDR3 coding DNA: TGTGCCTGGACAGGCGGGAACTCTGGAAACACCATATATTTT.

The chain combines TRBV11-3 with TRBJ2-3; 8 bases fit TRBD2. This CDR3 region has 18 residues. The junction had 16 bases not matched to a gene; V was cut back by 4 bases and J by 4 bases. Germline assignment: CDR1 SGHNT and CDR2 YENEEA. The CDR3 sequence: CASSSTPLAGLLSDTQYF. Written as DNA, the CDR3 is TGTGCCAGCAGCTCAACCCCATTAGCGGGATTGCTATCAGATACGCAGTATTTT.

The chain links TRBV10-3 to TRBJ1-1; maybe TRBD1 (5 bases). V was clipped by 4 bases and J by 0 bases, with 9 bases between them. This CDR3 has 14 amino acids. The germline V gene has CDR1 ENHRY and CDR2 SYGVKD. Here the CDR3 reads CAISVGGVNTEAFF. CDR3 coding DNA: TGTGCCATCAGTGTTGGGGGGGTGAACACTGAAGCTTTCTTT.

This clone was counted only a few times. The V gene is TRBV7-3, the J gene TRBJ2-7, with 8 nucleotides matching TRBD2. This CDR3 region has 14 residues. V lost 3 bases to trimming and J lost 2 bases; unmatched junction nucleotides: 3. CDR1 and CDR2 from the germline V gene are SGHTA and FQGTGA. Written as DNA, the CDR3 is TGTGCCAGCAGCTTCGAGCGGGGGCCCTACGAGCAGTACTTC. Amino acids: CASSFERGPYEQYF.

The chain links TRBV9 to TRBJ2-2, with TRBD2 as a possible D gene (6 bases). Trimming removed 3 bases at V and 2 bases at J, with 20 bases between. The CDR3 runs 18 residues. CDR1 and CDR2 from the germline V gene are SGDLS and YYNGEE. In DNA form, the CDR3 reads TGTGCCAGCAGCGAGGGGTCTTTTGCGCGGGACAACACCGGGGAGCTGTTTTTT. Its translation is CASSEGSFARDNTGELFF.

This chain's CDR3 is CASSLGRANEQFF. The DNA of the CDR3 is TGCGCCAGCAGCTTGGGGAGGGCCAATGAGCAGTTCTTC. The chain recombines TRBV5-1 with TRBJ2-1; tentatively, D is TRBD2 (6 bases). The CDR3 consists of 13 residues. The germline V and J ends were trimmed by 0 bases and 6 bases, with 7 bases remaining between them. Per the germline V gene, CDR1 is SGHRS and CDR2 is YFSETQ. Combining the CDR3 with reference TRBV5-1 and TRBJ2-1 gives the whole variable domain KAGVTQTPRYLIKTRGQQVTLSCSPISGHRSVSWYQQTPGQGLQFLFEYFSETQRNKGNFPGRFSGRQFSNSRSEMNVSTLELGDSALYLCASSLGRANEQFFGPGTRLTVL.

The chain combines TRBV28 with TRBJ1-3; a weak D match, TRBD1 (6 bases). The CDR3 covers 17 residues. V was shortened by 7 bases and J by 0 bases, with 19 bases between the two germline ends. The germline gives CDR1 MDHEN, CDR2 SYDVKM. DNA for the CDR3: TGTGCCAGCAACCTACAGGGCGGTGGAAGCTCTGGAAACACCATATATTTT. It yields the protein CASNLQGGGSSGNTIYF.

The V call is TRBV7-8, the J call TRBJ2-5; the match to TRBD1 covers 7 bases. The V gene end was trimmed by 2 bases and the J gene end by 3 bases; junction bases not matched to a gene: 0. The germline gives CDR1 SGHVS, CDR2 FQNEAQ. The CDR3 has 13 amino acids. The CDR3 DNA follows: TGTGCCAGCAGCTTAACAGGGGAAGAGACCCAGTACTTC. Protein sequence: CASSLTGEETQYF.

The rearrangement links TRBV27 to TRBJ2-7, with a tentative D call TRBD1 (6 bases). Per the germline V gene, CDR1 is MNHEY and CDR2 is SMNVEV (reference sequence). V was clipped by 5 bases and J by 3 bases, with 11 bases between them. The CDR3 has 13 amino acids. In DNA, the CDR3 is TGTGCCAGCAGTGTAAACAGGGTCTACGAGCAGTACTTC. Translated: CASSVNRVYEQYF.

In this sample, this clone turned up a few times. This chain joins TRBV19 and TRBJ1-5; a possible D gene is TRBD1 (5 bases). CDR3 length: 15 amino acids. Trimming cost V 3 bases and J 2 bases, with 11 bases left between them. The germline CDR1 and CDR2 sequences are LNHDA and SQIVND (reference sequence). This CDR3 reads CASSIYGRGNQPQHF. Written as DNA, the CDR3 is TGTGCCAGTAGTATTTATGGCAGGGGCAATCAGCCCCAGCATTTT.

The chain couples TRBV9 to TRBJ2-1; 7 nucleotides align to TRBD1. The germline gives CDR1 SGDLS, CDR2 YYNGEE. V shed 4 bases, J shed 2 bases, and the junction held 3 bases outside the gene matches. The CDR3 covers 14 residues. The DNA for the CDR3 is TGTGCCAGCAGCCGGGACAGCACCTACAATGAGCAGTTCTTC. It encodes CASSRDSTYNEQFF.

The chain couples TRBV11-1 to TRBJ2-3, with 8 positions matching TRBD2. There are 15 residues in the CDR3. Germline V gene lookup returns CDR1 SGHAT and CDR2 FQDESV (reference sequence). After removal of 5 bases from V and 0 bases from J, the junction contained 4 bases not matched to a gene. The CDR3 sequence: CASSGERGSTDTQYF. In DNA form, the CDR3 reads TGTGCCAGCAGCGGAGAGCGGGGGAGCACAGATACGCAGTATTTT.

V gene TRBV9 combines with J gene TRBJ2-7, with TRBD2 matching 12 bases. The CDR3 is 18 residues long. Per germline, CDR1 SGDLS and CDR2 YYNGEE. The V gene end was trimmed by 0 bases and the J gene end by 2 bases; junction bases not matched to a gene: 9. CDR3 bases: TGTGCCAGCAGCGTAGGTGAACTAGCGGGGGGTTTAACCTACGAGCAGTACTTC. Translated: CASSVGELAGGLTYEQYF.

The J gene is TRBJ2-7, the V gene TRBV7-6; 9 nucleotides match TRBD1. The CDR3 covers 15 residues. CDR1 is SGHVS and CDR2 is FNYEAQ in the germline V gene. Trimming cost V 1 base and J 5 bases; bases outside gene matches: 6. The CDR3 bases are TGTGCCAGCAGCTTAGACCCGGGACAGGGAAACGAGCAGTACTTC. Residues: CASSLDPGQGNEQYF. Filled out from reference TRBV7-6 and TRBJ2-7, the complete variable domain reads GAGVSQSPRYKVTKRGQDVALRCDPISGHVSLYWYRQALGQGPEFLTYFNYEAQQDKSGLPNDRFSAERPEGSISTLTIQRTEQRDSAMYRCASSLDPGQGNEQYFGPGTRLTVT.

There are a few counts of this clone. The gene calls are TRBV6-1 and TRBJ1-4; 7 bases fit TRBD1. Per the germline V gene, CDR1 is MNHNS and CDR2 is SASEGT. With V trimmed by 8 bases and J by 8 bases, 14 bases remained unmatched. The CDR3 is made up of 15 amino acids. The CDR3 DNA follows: TGTGCCAGCGGAGACTCCCCAGGGGGATTAGAAAAACTGTTTTTT. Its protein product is CASGDSPGGLEKLFF.

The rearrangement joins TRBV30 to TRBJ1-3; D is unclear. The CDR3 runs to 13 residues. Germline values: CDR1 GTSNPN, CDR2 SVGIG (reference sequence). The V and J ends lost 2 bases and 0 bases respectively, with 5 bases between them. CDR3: CAWSTDSGNTIYF. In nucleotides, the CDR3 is TGTGCCTGGAGTACAGACTCTGGAAACACCATATATTTT.

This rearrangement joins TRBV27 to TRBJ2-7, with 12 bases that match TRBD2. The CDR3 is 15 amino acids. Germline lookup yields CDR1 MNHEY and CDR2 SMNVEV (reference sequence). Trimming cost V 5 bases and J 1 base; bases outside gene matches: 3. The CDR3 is CASSPLAGGSYEQYF. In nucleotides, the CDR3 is TGTGCCAGCAGTCCACTAGCGGGGGGATCCTACGAGCAGTACTTC.

The DNA of the CDR3 is TGTGCCAGCAGCTTCCCCGGACAGGGCGAGCAGTACTTC. Translated: CASSFPGQGEQYF. The chain uses TRBV11-3 and TRBJ2-7; 8 bases agree with TRBD1. Trimming cost V 3 bases and J 6 bases; bases outside gene matches: 4. Germline lookup yields CDR1 SGHNT and CDR2 YENEEA. The CDR3 consists of 13 residues.

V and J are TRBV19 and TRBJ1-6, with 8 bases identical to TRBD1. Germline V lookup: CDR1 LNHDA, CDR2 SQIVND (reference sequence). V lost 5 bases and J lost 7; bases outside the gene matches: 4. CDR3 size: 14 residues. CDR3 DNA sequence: TGTGCCAGTAGTTACCGACAGGGGAATTCACCCCTCCACTTT. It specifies CASSYRQGNSPLHF.